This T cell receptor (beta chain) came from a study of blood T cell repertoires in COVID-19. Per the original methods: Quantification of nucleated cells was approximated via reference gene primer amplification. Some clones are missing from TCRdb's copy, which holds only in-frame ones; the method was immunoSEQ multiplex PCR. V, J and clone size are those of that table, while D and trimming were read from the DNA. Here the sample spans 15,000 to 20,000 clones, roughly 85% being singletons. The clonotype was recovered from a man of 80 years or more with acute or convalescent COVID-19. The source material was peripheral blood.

This chain's CDR3 is CASSQEPGGFGYTF. CDR3 in DNA: TGTGCCAGCAGCCAAGAACCAGGGGGCTTCGGCTACACCTTC. The V and J genes are TRBV14 and TRBJ1-2; 8 positions agree with TRBD1. The CDR3 consists of 14 residues. V lost 0 bases, J lost 8 bases, and 5 bases stayed unmatched. From germline, CDR1 is SGHDN and CDR2 FVKESK.